The 20 T cell receptor beta chains below were found in one sample sequenced in a study of T cell responses to AZD1222 COVID-19 vaccine. Libraries were prepared by immunoSEQ multiplex PCR; TCRdb keeps only in-frame clonotypes and omits some of them. The data contain fewer than 250,000 clones, around 94% of them singletons. The input for sequencing was peripheral blood, taken on day 0 of AZD1222 vaccination. These receptors were taken from an adult in good health.

J is TRBJ2-5 and V is TRBV5-1, with D possibly matching TRBD1 (5 bases). CDR1 and CDR2 (germline): SGHRS, YFSETQ. V was trimmed by 0 bases and J by 5 bases, leaving 17 bases between them. The CDR3 has 16 residues. CDR3 sequence reads: CASSLGRAALGETQYF. The DNA for the CDR3 is TGCGCCAGCAGCTTGGGCAGGGCTGCGCTTGGGGAGACCCAGTACTTC.

The count of this clone is one. The chain has TRBV20-1 and TRBJ2-7, with D maybe TRBD1 (6 bases). Germline loops: CDR1 DFQATT, CDR2 SNEGSKA (reference sequence). V lost 6 bases to trimming and J lost 3 bases, with 15 bases between them. This CDR3 region has 13 residues. The CDR3 DNA follows: TGCAGTGCAAGTTACAGGGATAACTACGAGCAGTACTTC. Its translation is CSASYRDNYEQYF.

As to this clone: The junction and the germline gene differ at one end; a read error may be behind it. This chain connects TRBV6-5 to TRBJ2-7; possibly TRBD2 for D (6 bases). This CDR3 is built from 14 residues. Germline lookup yields CDR1 MNHEY and CDR2 SVGAGI. CDR3 in DNA: TGTACCAGCAGGTCTAGCGATAGGCGCTTCGAGCAGTACTTC. Translated: CTSRSSDRRFEQYF.

V gene TRBV4-2 combines with J gene TRBJ1-4; tentative D call: TRBD1 (5 bases). The CDR3 has 15 residues. The V gene lost 1 base and the J gene lost 8 bases, with 14 bases spanning the gap. Germline CDR1 is LGHNA and CDR2 is YNFKEQ. CDR3 sequence reads: CASSQAARGGEKLFF. CDR3 sequence (DNA): TGTGCCAGCAGCCAAGCGGCAAGGGGCGGCGAAAAACTGTTTTTT.

J is TRBJ2-3 and V is TRBV5-1, with D possibly being TRBD1 (5 bases). The V gene lost 0 bases and the J gene lost 2 bases, with 10 bases spanning the gap. This CDR3 has 15 residues. Germline CDR1 and CDR2: SGHRS and YFSETQ. The CDR3 DNA reads as TGCGCCAGCAGCTTGGGGGCAGGGATCACAGATACGCAGTATTTT. Protein sequence: CASSLGAGITDTQYF. The full variable domain, in which reference TRBV5-1 and TRBJ2-3 provide the parts outside the CDR3, is KAGVTQTPRYLIKTRGQQVTLSCSPISGHRSVSWYQQTPGQGLQFLFEYFSETQRNKGNFPGRFSGRQFSNSRSEMNVSTLELGDSALYLCASSLGAGITDTQYFGPGTRLTVL.

V usage is TRBV18 and J usage is TRBJ1-2; 8 bases align to TRBD1. Per the germline V gene, CDR1 is KGHSH and CDR2 is LQKENI. J lost 7 bases, V lost 1 base, and 11 bases had no gene match. The CDR3 is made up of 16 amino acids. The CDR3 spells CASSPRNTGGGGGYTF. CDR3 DNA: TGTGCCAGCTCACCACGGAATACAGGGGGTGGTGGTGGCTACACCTTC.

The rearrangement uses TRBV6-5 and TRBJ1-1; D gene unclear. CDR3 length: 11 amino acids. In germline, CDR1 is MNHEY, CDR2 SVGAGI. Trimming left V 4 bases short and J 5 bases short, with 5 bases between. CDR3: CASSSRTEAFF. CDR3 bases: TGTGCCAGCAGTTCCCGAACTGAAGCTTTCTTT.

In regard to this clone: Germline is not matched at one junction end, which may reflect a read error. The chain couples TRBV4-3 to TRBJ2-6; tentatively, D is TRBD2 (6 bases). The CDR3 sequence is 16 residues long. CDR1 is LGHNA, CDR2 YSLEER, per germline. The chain's CDR3 is CPSSQRGSSGANVLTF. Here the CDR3 DNA reads TGCCCCAGCAGCCAACGGGGGAGCTCTGGGGCCAACGTCCTGACTTTC.

The V gene is TRBV24-1, the J gene TRBJ1-2; D not resolved. The V and J ends lost 4 bases and 3 bases respectively, with 8 bases between them. Germline CDR1 is KGHDR and CDR2 is SFDVKD. The CDR3 totals 13 residues. CDR3 nucleotides: TGTGCCACCAGTGACCACGGACACTATGGCTACACCTTC. Translation gives CATSDHGHYGYTF.

As regards this clone: One end of the junction fails to match germline, which may point to a read error. V gene TRBV4-3 combines with J gene TRBJ1-1; 7 nucleotides align to TRBD1. There are 15 residues in the CDR3. In germline, CDR1 is LGHNA, CDR2 YSLEER. The chain's CDR3 is CASRQQGDANTEAFF. The DNA of the CDR3 is TGCGCCAGCCGCCAGCAGGGGGACGCTAACACTGAAGCTTTCTTT.

The J gene is TRBJ1-1, the V gene TRBV5-1, with a weak D call TRBD1 (6 bases). CDR3 length equals 14 residues. Trimming pared 4 bases from V and 4 bases from J, leaving 14 bases between. Germline CDR1 is SGHRS and CDR2 is YFSETQ. Here the CDR3 reads CASSVQGLGTEAFF. In nucleotides, the CDR3 is TGCGCCAGCAGCGTACAGGGACTCGGCACTGAAGCTTTCTTT.

This chain joins TRBV4-2 and TRBJ1-5; D uncertain. This CDR3 region has 15 residues. Trimming removed 0 bases at V and 6 bases at J, with 12 bases between. Germline CDR1 LGHNA, CDR2 YNFKEQ. In DNA form, the CDR3 reads TGTGCCAGCAGCCAAGACCCAATAGTCCCTCAGCCCCAGCATTTT. Protein sequence: CASSQDPIVPQPQHF.

This clone was found once. This chain uses TRBV29-1 with TRBJ1-1; possibly TRBD1 for D (5 bases). Germline lookup yields CDR1 SQVTM and CDR2 ANQGSEA. The CDR3 is 10 residues long. The V end lost 7 bases, the J end lost 5 bases, and 8 bases lay between the germline ends. The DNA of the CDR3 is TGCAGCGGGGGGTGGACTGAAGCTTTCTTT. Encoded protein: CSGGWTEAFF.

This clone was seen repeatedly, ten times or more. The chain recombines TRBV12-3 or TRBV12-4 with TRBJ1-5; possibly TRBD1 for D (6 bases). This CDR3 has 13 residues. V gave up 7 bases and J gave up 4 bases, with 11 bases separating them. CDR3 region: CASTADRNQPQHF. The CDR3 DNA reads TGTGCCAGCACCGCAGACAGGAATCAGCCCCAGCATTTT.

The J gene is TRBJ2-4, the V gene TRBV10-2; D might be TRBD1 or TRBD2, each matching 5 bases. Germline CDR1 is WSHSY and CDR2 is SAAADI. V was clipped by 5 bases and J by 12 bases, with 20 bases between them. The CDR3 loop spans 14 amino acids. Written as DNA, the CDR3 is TGCGCCAGCAGTAGAGTAGAGGTTCGGGGCCCTCAGTACTTC. Its protein product is CASSRVEVRGPQYF.

The chain combines TRBV6-5 with TRBJ2-7; D remains unclear. V was trimmed by 4 bases and J by 1 base, leaving 8 bases between them. The germline V gene has CDR1 MNHEY and CDR2 SVGAGI. CDR3 size: 13 residues. The CDR3 loop reads CASSFGPSYEQYF. The CDR3, as DNA: TGTGCCAGCAGTTTTGGCCCTTCCTACGAGCAGTACTTC.

V and J are TRBV3-1 (or the pseudogene TRBV3-2) and TRBJ2-1, with 9 bases lining up with TRBD1. The CDR3 is 18 amino acids. Trimming cost V 3 bases and J 0 bases; bases outside gene matches: 9. The germline gives CDR1 LGHDT, CDR2 YNNKEL (reference sequence). The chain's CDR3 is CASSQAGTGPSSYNEQFF. The CDR3 nucleotides are TGTGCCAGCAGCCAGGCCGGGACAGGGCCCAGCTCCTACAATGAGCAGTTCTTC.

The J gene is TRBJ1-4, the V gene TRBV2; tentative D call: TRBD1 (5 bases). Germline V gene data show CDR1 as SNHLY and CDR2 as FYNNEI. CDR3 size: 13 residues. The V gene lost 7 bases and the J gene lost 8 bases, with 14 bases spanning the gap. CDR3 DNA: TGTGCCAGCAATTCTCAGGGTGGGGAAAAACTGTTTTTT. This encodes CASNSQGGEKLFF.

This chain links TRBV9 with TRBJ1-1; D is uncertain. CDR3 size: 14 residues. V lost 3 bases and J lost 7, with 16 bases in between. Germline CDR1 is SGDLS and CDR2 is YYNGEE. The CDR3 sequence: CASSDARTVGEAFF. In DNA form, the CDR3 reads TGTGCCAGCAGCGACGCCCGGACGGTGGGTGAAGCTTTCTTT.

This chain uses TRBV30 with TRBJ1-4, with D unresolved. The germline gives CDR1 GTSNPN, CDR2 SVGIG (reference sequence). The CDR3 consists of 16 residues. Trimming pared 3 bases from V and 0 bases from J, leaving 14 bases between. Here the CDR3 reads CAWSLVGSSTNEKLFF. Here the CDR3 DNA reads TGTGCCTGGAGCCTTGTCGGGTCTTCAACTAATGAAAAACTGTTTTTT.